Below are 31 T cell receptor beta chains sequenced from a single sample in a study of shared clonotypes between healthy human individuals. Here immunoSEQ multiplex PCR was the method, and the copy in TCRdb shows in-frame clones only, minus some. The sample lists about 1,800,000 clones, approximately 94% occurring once. CD45RO-negative, CCR7-positively selected cells formed the naive CD8 fraction, excluding terminally differentiated effector memory CD45RA+ cells. The sample comprised naive CD8+ T cells sorted from blood. These receptors all stem from a man younger than 35 in good health.

This sequence joins TRBV27 and TRBJ1-5; D is possibly TRBD1 (5 bases). CDR1 and CDR2 (germline): MNHEY, SMNVEV (reference sequence). There are 15 residues in the CDR3. V was cut by 3 bases and J by 5 bases, with 14 bases left in between. The CDR3 DNA follows: TGTGCCAGCAGTTTCTCCGGGATAGGGGATCAGCCCCAGCATTTT. Its translation is CASSFSGIGDQPQHF.

The chain recombines TRBV4-1 with TRBJ2-3; 10 positions agree with TRBD2. The germline gives CDR1 MGHRA, CDR2 YSYEKL. V lost 0 bases and J lost 0; bases outside the gene matches: 6. The CDR3 is made up of 18 amino acids. The CDR3 spells CASSQEGTSGASTDTQYF. CDR3 sequence (DNA): TGCGCCAGCAGCCAAGAAGGTACTAGCGGGGCTAGCACAGATACGCAGTATTTT.

The chain carries TRBV13 and TRBJ2-5, with 7 positions matching TRBD2. The CDR3 is 16 residues long. V was pared by 2 bases and J by 3 bases, with 9 bases of the junction left unmatched. Per germline, CDR1 PRHDT and CDR2 FYEKMQ (reference sequence). CDR3 protein: CASSLRASGAKETQYF. The DNA for the CDR3 is TGTGCCAGCAGCTTAAGGGCTAGCGGAGCTAAAGAGACCCAGTACTTC.

This chain connects TRBV7-8 to TRBJ2-1; 12 bases line up with TRBD1. There are 17 residues in the CDR3. Looked up from germline, CDR1 is SGHVS and CDR2 is FQNEAQ. The J segment lost 7 bases and the V segment lost 10 bases, leaving 17 bases of the junction unmatched. The CDR3 DNA reads TGTGCCAACGCCGAACTTACAAGGGGACAGGGGGCAAATGAGCAGTTCTTC. It translates to CANAELTRGQGANEQFF.

The chain is built from TRBV9 and TRBJ1-2, with no clear D. The germline gives CDR1 SGDLS, CDR2 YYNGEE. Trimming stripped 3 bases from V and 8 bases from J, with 8 bases between. The CDR3 sequence is 11 residues long. Written as DNA, the CDR3 is TGTGCCAGCAGCGGTGGGGTCGGCTACACCTTC. Its translation is CASSGGVGYTF.

The rearrangement uses TRBV4-1 and TRBJ1-5; possibly TRBD1 for D (6 bases). Per germline, CDR1 MGHRA and CDR2 YSYEKL. Trimming took 3 bases from V and 3 from J, leaving 12 bases between them. The CDR3 spans 15 residues. CDR3 in DNA: TGCGCCAGCAGCCAGGAAACAGGGAACAATCAGCCCCAGCATTTT. This codes for CASSQETGNNQPQHF.

V gene TRBV2 combines with J gene TRBJ2-7; D might be TRBD1 (5 bases). In germline, CDR1 is SNHLY, CDR2 FYNNEI. This CDR3 region has 15 residues. V lost 2 bases and J 2 bases, leaving 13 bases between the germline ends. The CDR3 nucleotides read TGTGCCAGCAGTGAATCGATGGGGCAGACCTACGAGCAGTACTTC. Translation: CASSESMGQTYEQYF.

The rearrangement links TRBV15 to TRBJ1-4; D is possibly TRBD1 (5 bases). Per germline, CDR1 LNHNV and CDR2 YYDKDF (reference sequence). Trimming removed 5 bases from V and 7 bases from J, with 14 bases in between. The CDR3 consists of 14 residues. The CDR3 DNA sequence: TGTGCCACCAGCCCAGGAGGGGAAGCTGAAAAACTGTTTTTT. This translates into CATSPGGEAEKLFF.

For the CDR3, the DNA is TGTGCCAGCAGCTCAGACAAGTCCTACGAGCAGTACTTC. It specifies CASSSDKSYEQYF. J is TRBJ2-7 and V is TRBV5-4; D is ambiguous. With 3 bases removed from V and 1 base from J, the gap between germline ends came to 8 bases. The length of the CDR3 is 13 residues. The V gene's germline CDR1 is SGHNT and CDR2 YYREEE (reference sequence).

This clone appeared once. This same CDR3 is encoded by further DNA sequences in the sample. V usage is TRBV29-1 and J usage is TRBJ1-1; possible D gene TRBD1, 6 bases. CDR1 and CDR2 from the germline V gene are SQVTM and ANQGSEA. The length of the CDR3 is 11 residues. V was cut by 5 bases and J by 3 bases, with 7 bases left in between. The CDR3 DNA is TGCAGCGTTTCAGGGGACACTGAAGCTTTCTTT. It encodes CSVSGDTEAFF. Together with reference TRBV29-1 and TRBJ1-1, the CDR3 gives the full variable domain: SAVISQKPSRDICQRGTSLTIQCQVDSQVTMMFWYRQQPGQSLTLIATANQGSEATYESGFVIDKFPISRPNLTFSTLTVSNMSPEDSSIYLCSVSGDTEAFFGQGTRLTVV.

The chain is built from TRBV19 and TRBJ2-1, with D perhaps matching TRBD1 or TRBD2 (5 bases each). Germline assignment: CDR1 LNHDA and CDR2 SQIVND (reference sequence). The CDR3 is 12 amino acids. V was pared by 5 bases and J by 10 bases, with 12 bases between. CDR3 coding DNA: TGTGCCAGTAGTGATCCGGGACGGGAGCAGTTCTTC. This codes for CASSDPGREQFF.

This chain links TRBV7-8 with TRBJ2-3; 10 bases align to TRBD2. The CDR3 loop spans 15 amino acids. Germline values: CDR1 SGHVS, CDR2 FQNEAQ. The V gene end was trimmed by 5 bases and the J gene end by 3 bases; junction bases not matched to a gene: 5. In DNA, the CDR3 is TGTGCCAGCAGCGTGTCTAGCGGGAGTACAGATACGCAGTATTTT. Its translation: CASSVSSGSTDTQYF. The full variable domain, with the rest looked up from reference TRBV7-8 and TRBJ2-3, is GAGVSQSPRYKVAKRGQDVALRCDPISGHVSLFWYQQALGQGPEFLTYFQNEAQLDKSGLPSDRFFAERPEGSVSTLKIQRTQQEDSAVYLCASSVSSGSTDTQYFGPGTRLTVL.

This sequence joins TRBV5-1 and TRBJ2-1; D ambiguous. Germline assignment: CDR1 SGHRS and CDR2 YFSETQ. The CDR3 consists of 12 residues. The V and J ends lost 3 bases and 4 bases respectively, with 5 bases between them. The CDR3 DNA reads as TGCGCCAGCAGCTCGCCTTACAATGAGCAGTTCTTC. Translated: CASSSPYNEQFF.

This chain links TRBV5-6 with TRBJ2-7; 7 bases line up with TRBD1. The V segment lost 4 bases and the J segment 6 bases; nucleotides outside the gene matches: 4. This CDR3 has 12 amino acids. The germline gives CDR1 SGHDT, CDR2 YYEEEE. The CDR3 DNA sequence: TGTGCCAGCAGCATCGACAGGGTCGAGCAGTACTTC. The encoded protein is CASSIDRVEQYF.

The chain links TRBV6-6 to TRBJ2-5; no firm D call. The germline gives CDR1 MNHNY, CDR2 SVGAGI (reference sequence). The CDR3 totals 12 residues. Trimming shortened V by 8 bases and J by 1 base, and 8 bases separated the two germline ends. CDR3 DNA sequence: TGTGCCAGCTCCTGGGGCCAAGAGACCCAGTACTTC. As protein: CASSWGQETQYF.

As regards this clone: Other nucleotide sequences from this sample produce the same CDR3. The V and J genes are TRBV27 and TRBJ2-5; no clear D gene. V dropped 3 bases and J dropped 3 bases, with 8 bases sitting between them. CDR3 length: 13 residues. Germline lookup yields CDR1 MNHEY and CDR2 SMNVEV (reference sequence). This CDR3 is CASSLDGEETQYF. The CDR3 nucleotides read TGTGCCAGCAGTTTGGATGGCGAAGAGACCCAGTACTTC.

J is TRBJ2-5 and V is TRBV4-2; 7 nucleotides match TRBD2. The better agreement between TRBJ2-7 and the DNA end casts doubt on the J call. The germline CDR1 and CDR2 sequences are LGHNA and YNFKEQ. The CDR3 is made up of 14 amino acids. The CDR3 spells CASSQTGTIDEQYF. In DNA, the CDR3 is TGTGCCAGCAGCCAGACCGGGACTATTGACGAGCAGTACTTC.

The chain links TRBV29-1 to TRBJ1-1; 7 positions agree with TRBD1. Germline CDR1 and CDR2: SQVTM and ANQGSEA. V was clipped by 5 bases and J by 3 bases; unmatched bases: 3. The CDR3 is made up of 12 amino acids. The CDR3 nucleotides read TGCAGCGTTAGGGACAGCTACACTGAAGCTTTCTTT. Amino acids: CSVRDSYTEAFF.

This chain connects TRBV10-1 to TRBJ2-5; D gene uncertain. The CDR3 spans 13 residues. Trimming pared 3 bases from V and 2 bases from J, leaving 7 bases between. Germline V gene lookup returns CDR1 WNHNN and CDR2 SYGVQD (reference sequence). The CDR3 reads CASSDSLQETQYF. The DNA for the CDR3 is TGCGCCAGCAGTGATTCCTTACAAGAGACCCAGTACTTC.

The gene calls are TRBV29-1 and TRBJ2-3, with 8 bases that match TRBD2. CDR3 size: 13 residues. V dropped 7 bases and J dropped 4; count of bases not matched to a gene: 7. Germline V gene lookup returns CDR1 SQVTM and CDR2 ANQGSEA. For the CDR3, the DNA is TGCAGCGGTGGGACTAGTCCGTCAGATACGCAGTATTTT. This translates into CSGGTSPSDTQYF.

The chain combines TRBV6-4 with TRBJ1-2; D gene unclear. Trimming pared 4 bases from V and 7 bases from J, leaving 7 bases between. Germline lookup yields CDR1 MRHNA and CDR2 SNTAGT. The length of the CDR3 is 11 residues. CDR3 DNA: TGTGCCAGCAGTGTTTGCCTTGGCTACACCTTC. Amino acids: CASSVCLGYTF.

This clone was recorded only once. The chain combines TRBV13 with TRBJ1-2; D call uncertain. Germline CDR1 and CDR2: PRHDT and FYEKMQ (reference sequence). This CDR3 comprises 13 residues. V was cut by 5 bases and J by 4 bases, with 11 bases left in between. CDR3 loop: CASSQRGPYGYTF. CDR3 in DNA: TGTGCCAGCAGCCAACGCGGCCCCTATGGCTACACCTTC.

The chain is built from TRBV7-2 and TRBJ2-7, with 9 bases fitting TRBD1. The CDR3 has 17 amino acids. Germline CDR1 and CDR2: SGHTA and FQGNSA. Germline trimming cut 0 bases from V and 5 bases from J; bases unmatched to any gene: 11. CDR3 in DNA: TGTGCCAGCAGCTTAGCAACTTTTAGGGACAGGGTAAACGAGCAGTACTTC. Translated: CASSLATFRDRVNEQYF.

This rearrangement joins TRBV5-4 to TRBJ2-7, with 9 bases that match TRBD2. The CDR3 is 16 residues long. Trimming cost V 3 bases and J 6 bases; bases outside gene matches: 13. Germline CDR1 reads SGHNT; CDR2 reads YYREEE (reference sequence). As DNA, the CDR3 is TGTGCCAGCAGCTGGCAGATGAGCGGGGGGCCGAGCGAGCAGTACTTC. Its protein product is CASSWQMSGGPSEQYF.

A word on this clone: The sample holds other DNA sequences that translate to the same CDR3. This sequence joins TRBV19 and TRBJ2-7; D is undetermined. The CDR3 sequence is 13 residues long. Deletions cut 1 base from V and 3 bases from J, with 7 bases between. Germline-derived CDR1 and CDR2 are LNHDA and SQIVND (reference sequence). The CDR3 nucleotides are TGTGCCAGTAGTATAGCGGGTGTCTACGAGCAGTACTTC. The encoded protein is CASSIAGVYEQYF.

J is TRBJ1-1 and V is TRBV7-9, with D hard to call. This CDR3 has 13 residues. Germline lookup yields CDR1 SEHNR and CDR2 FQNEAQ (reference sequence). The germline V and J ends were trimmed by 5 bases and 9 bases, with 16 bases remaining between them. The CDR3 is CASSLRHVDKAFF. In nucleotides, the CDR3 is TGTGCCAGCAGCCTCCGGCACGTCGATAAAGCTTTCTTT.

As regards this clone: Different DNA sequences within this sample yield the same CDR3. CDR3 residues: CASSHRQGGYEQYF. The CDR3 nucleotides read TGCGCCAGCAGCCACCGACAGGGAGGCTACGAGCAGTACTTC. This chain uses TRBV4-1 with TRBJ2-7; D might be TRBD1 (7 bases). Germline CDR1 is MGHRA and CDR2 is YSYEKL. The germline V and J ends were trimmed by 3 bases and 3 bases, with 12 bases remaining between them. The length of the CDR3 is 14 residues.

The chain is built from TRBV13 and TRBJ1-2, with TRBD1 as a possible D gene (5 bases). The V gene lost 2 bases and the J gene lost 4 bases, with 11 bases spanning the gap. The CDR3 loop spans 14 amino acids. Germline lookup yields CDR1 PRHDT and CDR2 FYEKMQ (reference sequence). The CDR3 reads CASSLRMGGYGYTF. Written as DNA, the CDR3 is TGTGCCAGCAGCTTAAGAATGGGGGGCTATGGCTACACCTTC.

V and J are TRBV2 and TRBJ1-1, with a possible D match to TRBD1 (6 bases). Looked up from germline, CDR1 is SNHLY and CDR2 is FYNNEI. V was shortened by 2 bases and J by 6 bases, with 16 bases between the two germline ends. CDR3 length: 15 residues. CDR3 nucleotide sequence: TGTGCCAGCAGTGAAAGTGGACGGGGGGCCCCTGAAGCTTTCTTT. Its protein product is CASSESGRGAPEAFF.

This chain joins TRBV6-5 and TRBJ1-5, with D unresolved. This CDR3 has 13 residues. Germline V gives CDR1 MNHEY, CDR2 SVGAGI. V gave up 6 bases and J gave up 3 bases, with 9 bases separating them. DNA for the CDR3: TGTGCCAGCAGCCCAGGTTACAATCAGCCCCAGCATTTT. Protein product: CASSPGYNQPQHF.

The chain uses TRBV10-3 and TRBJ2-5; 12 bases fit TRBD1. CDR1 and CDR2 (germline): ENHRY, SYGVKD. Trimming removed 8 bases from V and 5 bases from J; junction bases left unmatched: 3. The length of the CDR3 is 13 residues. This CDR3 is CAIGDRGHETQYF. The CDR3 DNA is TGTGCCATCGGGGACAGGGGGCACGAGACCCAGTACTTC.